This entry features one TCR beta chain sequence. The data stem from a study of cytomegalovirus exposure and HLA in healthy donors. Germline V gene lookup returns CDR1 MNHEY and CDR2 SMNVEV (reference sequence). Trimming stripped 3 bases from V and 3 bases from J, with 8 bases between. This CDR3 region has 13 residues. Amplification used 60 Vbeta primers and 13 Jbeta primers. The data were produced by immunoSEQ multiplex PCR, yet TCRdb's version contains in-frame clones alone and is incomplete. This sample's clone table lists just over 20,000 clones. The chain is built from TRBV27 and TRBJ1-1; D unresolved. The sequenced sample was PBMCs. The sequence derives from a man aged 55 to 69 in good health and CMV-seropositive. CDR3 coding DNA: TGTGCCAGCAGTTTCCGGGTGGACACTGAAGCTTTCTTT. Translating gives CASSFRVDTEAFF.